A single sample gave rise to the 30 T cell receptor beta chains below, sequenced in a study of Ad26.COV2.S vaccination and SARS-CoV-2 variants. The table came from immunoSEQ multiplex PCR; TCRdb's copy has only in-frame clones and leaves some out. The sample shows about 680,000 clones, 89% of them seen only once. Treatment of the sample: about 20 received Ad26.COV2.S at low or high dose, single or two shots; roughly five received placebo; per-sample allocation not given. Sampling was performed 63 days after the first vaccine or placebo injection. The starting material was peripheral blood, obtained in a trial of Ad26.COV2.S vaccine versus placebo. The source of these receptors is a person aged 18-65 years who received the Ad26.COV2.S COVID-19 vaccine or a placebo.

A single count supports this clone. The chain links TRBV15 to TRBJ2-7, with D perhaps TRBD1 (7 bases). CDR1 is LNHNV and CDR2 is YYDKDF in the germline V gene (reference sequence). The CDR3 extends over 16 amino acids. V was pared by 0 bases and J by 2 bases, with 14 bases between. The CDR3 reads CATSRDGGTAAYEQYF. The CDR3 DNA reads TGTGCCACCAGCAGAGATGGGGGGACAGCGGCCTACGAGCAGTACTTC. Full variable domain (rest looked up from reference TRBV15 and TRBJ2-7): DAMVIQNPRYQVTQFGKPVTLSCSQTLNHNVMYWYQQKSSQAPKLLFHYYDKDFNNEADTPDNFQSRRPNTSFCFLDIRSPGLGDTAMYLCATSRDGGTAAYEQYFGPGTRLTVT.

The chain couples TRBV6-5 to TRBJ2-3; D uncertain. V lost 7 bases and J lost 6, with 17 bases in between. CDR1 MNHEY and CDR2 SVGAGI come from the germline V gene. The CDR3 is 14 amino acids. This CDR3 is CASTKLAGSDTQYF. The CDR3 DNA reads TGTGCCAGCACTAAGTTGGCAGGTAGTGATACGCAGTATTTT.

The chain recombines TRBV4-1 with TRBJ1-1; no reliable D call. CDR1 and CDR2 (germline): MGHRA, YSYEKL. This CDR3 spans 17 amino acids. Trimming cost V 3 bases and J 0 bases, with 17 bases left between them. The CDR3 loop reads CASSHGPANTMNTEAFF. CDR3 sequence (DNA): TGCGCCAGCAGCCACGGGCCGGCCAATACAATGAACACTGAAGCTTTCTTT.

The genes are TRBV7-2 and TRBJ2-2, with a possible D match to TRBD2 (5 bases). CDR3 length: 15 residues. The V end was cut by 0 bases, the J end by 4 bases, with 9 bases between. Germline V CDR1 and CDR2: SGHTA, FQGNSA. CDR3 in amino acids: CASSLAGLFTGELFF. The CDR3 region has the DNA TGTGCCAGCAGCTTAGCTGGACTCTTCACCGGGGAGCTGTTTTTT.

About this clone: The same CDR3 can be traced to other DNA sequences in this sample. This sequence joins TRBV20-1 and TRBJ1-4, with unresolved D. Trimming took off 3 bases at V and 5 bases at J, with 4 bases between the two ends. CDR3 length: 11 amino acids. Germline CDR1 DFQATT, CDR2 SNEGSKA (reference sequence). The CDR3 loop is CSASLNEKLFF. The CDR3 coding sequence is TGCAGTGCTAGCCTGAATGAAAAACTGTTTTTT.

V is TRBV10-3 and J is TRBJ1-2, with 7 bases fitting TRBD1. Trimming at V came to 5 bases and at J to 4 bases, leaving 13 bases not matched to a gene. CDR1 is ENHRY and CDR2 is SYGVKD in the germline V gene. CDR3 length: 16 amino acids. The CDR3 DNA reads TGTGCCATCAGTCCTGGCACAGGGGAGCGGATCTATGGCTACACCTTC. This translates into CAISPGTGERIYGYTF.

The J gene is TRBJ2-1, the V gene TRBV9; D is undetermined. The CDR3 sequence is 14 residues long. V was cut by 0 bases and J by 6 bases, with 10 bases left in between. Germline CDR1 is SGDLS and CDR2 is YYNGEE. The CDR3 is CASSVGTVANEQFF. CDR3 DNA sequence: TGTGCCAGCAGCGTAGGGACGGTGGCCAATGAGCAGTTCTTC.

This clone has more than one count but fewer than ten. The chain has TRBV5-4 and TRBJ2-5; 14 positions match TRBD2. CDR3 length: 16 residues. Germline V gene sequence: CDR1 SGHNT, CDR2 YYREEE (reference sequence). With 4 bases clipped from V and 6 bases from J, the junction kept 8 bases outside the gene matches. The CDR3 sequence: CASSPGLAGGEKTQYF. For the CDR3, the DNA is TGTGCCAGCAGCCCAGGACTAGCGGGGGGAGAAAAGACCCAGTACTTC.

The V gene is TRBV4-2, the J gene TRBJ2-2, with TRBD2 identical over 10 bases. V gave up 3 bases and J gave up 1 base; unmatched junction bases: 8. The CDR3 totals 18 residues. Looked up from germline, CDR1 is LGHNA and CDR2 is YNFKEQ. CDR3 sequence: CASSQYQLAGLNTGELFF. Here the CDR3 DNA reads TGTGCCAGCAGCCAGTATCAACTAGCGGGACTGAACACCGGGGAGCTGTTTTTT.

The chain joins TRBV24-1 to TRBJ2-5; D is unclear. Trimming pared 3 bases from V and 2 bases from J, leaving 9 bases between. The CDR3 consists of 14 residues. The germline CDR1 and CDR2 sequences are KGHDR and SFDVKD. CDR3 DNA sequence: TGTGCCACCAGTGATGGTTGGATTCAAGAGACCCAGTACTTC. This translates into CATSDGWIQETQYF.

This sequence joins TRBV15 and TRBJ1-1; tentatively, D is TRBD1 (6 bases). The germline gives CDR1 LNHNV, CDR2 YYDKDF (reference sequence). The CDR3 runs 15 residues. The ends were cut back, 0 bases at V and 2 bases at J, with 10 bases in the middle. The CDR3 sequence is CATSRDEGVNTEAFF. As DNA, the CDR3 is TGTGCCACCAGCAGAGATGAGGGGGTTAACACTGAAGCTTTCTTT.

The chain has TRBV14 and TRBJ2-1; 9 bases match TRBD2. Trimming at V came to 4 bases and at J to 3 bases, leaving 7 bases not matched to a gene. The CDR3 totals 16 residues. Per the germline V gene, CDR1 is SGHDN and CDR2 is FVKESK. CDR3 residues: CASSRRLAVNYNEQFF. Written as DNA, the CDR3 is TGTGCCAGCAGCCGCCGACTAGCGGTAAACTACAATGAGCAGTTCTTC.

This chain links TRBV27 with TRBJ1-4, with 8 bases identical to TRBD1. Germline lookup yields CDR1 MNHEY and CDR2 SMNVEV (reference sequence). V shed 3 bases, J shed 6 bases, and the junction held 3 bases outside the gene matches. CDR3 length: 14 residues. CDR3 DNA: TGTGCCAGCAGTTTGACAGGGGTATATGAAAAACTGTTTTTT. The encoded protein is CASSLTGVYEKLFF.

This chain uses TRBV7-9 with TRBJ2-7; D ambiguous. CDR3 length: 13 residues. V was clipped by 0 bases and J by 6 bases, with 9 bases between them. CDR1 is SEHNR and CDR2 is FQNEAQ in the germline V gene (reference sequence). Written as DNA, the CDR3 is TGTGCCAGCAGCTTAGCCGGGCTGAGCGAGCAGTACTTC. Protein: CASSLAGLSEQYF.

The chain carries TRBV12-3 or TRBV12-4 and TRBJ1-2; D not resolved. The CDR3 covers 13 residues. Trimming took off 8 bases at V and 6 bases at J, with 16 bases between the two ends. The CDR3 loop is CASRSEGPHGYTF. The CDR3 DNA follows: TGTGCCAGCCGATCGGAGGGCCCGCATGGCTACACCTTC.

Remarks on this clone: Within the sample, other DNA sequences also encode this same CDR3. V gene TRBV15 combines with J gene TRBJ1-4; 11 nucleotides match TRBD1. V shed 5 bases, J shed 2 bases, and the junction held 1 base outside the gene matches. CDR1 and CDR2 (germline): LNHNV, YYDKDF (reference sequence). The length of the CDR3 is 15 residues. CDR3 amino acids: CATSRDRGTNEKLFF. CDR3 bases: TGTGCCACCAGCCGGGACAGGGGGACTAATGAAAAACTGTTTTTT. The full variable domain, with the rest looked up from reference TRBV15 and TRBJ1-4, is DAMVIQNPRYQVTQFGKPVTLSCSQTLNHNVMYWYQQKSSQAPKLLFHYYDKDFNNEADTPDNFQSRRPNTSFCFLDIRSPGLGDTAMYLCATSRDRGTNEKLFFGSGTQLSVL.

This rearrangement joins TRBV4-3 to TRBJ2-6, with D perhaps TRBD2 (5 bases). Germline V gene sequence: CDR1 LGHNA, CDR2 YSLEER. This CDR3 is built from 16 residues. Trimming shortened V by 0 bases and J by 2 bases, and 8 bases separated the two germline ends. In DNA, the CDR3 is TGCGCCAGCAGCCAAGAGAGCGGAGCTGGGGCCAACGTCCTGACTTTC. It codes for CASSQESGAGANVLTF.

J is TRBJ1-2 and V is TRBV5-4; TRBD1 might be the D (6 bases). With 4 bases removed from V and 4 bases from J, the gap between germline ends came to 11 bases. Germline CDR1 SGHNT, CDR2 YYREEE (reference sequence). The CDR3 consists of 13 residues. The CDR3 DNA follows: TGTGCCAGCAGCGCAGGGGACGCCTATGGCTACACCTTC. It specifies CASSAGDAYGYTF. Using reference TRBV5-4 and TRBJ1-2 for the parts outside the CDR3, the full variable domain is ETGVTQSPTHLIKTRGQQVTLRCSSQSGHNTVSWYQQALGQGPQFIFQYYREEENGRGNFPPRFSGLQFPNYSSELNVNALELDDSALYLCASSAGDAYGYTFGSGTRLTVV.

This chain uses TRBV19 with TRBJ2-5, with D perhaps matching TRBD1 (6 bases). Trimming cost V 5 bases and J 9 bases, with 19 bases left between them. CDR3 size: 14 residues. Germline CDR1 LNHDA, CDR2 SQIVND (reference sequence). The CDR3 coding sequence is TGTGCCAGTAGTTCCCGACAGGACCCTCGGGCCCAGTACTTC. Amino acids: CASSSRQDPRAQYF. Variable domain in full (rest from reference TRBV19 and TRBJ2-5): DGGITQSPKYLFRKEGQNVTLSCEQNLNHDAMYWYRQDPGQGLRLIYYSQIVNDFQKGDIAEGYSVSREKKESFPLTVTSAQKNPTAFYLCASSSRQDPRAQYFGPGTRLLVL.

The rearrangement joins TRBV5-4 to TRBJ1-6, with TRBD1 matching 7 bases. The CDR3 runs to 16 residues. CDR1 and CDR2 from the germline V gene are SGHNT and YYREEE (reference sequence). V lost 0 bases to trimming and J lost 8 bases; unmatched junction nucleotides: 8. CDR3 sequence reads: CASSLGHHRGDSPLHF. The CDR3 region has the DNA TGTGCCAGCAGCTTGGGGCACCACAGGGGCGATTCACCCCTCCACTTT.

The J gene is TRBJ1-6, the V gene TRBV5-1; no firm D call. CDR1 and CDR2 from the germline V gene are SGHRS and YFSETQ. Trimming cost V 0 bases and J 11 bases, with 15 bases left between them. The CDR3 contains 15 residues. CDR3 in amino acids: CASSLALGGLTPLHF. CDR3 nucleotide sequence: TGCGCCAGCAGCTTGGCCTTGGGAGGGCTGACACCCCTCCACTTT.

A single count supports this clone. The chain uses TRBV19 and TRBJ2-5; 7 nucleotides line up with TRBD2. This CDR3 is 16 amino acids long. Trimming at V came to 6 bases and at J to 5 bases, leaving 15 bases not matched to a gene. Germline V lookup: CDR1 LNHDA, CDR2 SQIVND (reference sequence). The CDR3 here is CASSPSASGDQETQYF. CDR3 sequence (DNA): TGTGCCAGTAGCCCCTCGGCTAGCGGAGATCAGGAGACCCAGTACTTC.

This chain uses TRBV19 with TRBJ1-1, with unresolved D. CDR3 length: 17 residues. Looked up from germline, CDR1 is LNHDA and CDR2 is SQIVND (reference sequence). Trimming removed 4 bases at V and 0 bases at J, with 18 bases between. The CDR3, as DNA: TGTGCCAGTAGTAAATGGTCCAGCGGCGACATGAACACTGAAGCTTTCTTT. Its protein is CASSKWSSGDMNTEAFF.

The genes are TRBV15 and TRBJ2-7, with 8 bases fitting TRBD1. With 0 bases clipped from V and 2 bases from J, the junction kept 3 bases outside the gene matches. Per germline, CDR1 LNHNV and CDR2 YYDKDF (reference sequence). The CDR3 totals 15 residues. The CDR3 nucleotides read TGTGCCACCAGCAGAGAGACAGGGGTCCCCTACGAGCAGTACTTC. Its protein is CATSRETGVPYEQYF.

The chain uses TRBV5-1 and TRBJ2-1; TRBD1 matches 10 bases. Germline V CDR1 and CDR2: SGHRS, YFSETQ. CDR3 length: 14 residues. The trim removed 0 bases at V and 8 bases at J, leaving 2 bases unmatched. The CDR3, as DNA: TGCGCCAGCAGCTTGGGGGACAGGGGTCATGAGCAGTTCTTC. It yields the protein CASSLGDRGHEQFF.

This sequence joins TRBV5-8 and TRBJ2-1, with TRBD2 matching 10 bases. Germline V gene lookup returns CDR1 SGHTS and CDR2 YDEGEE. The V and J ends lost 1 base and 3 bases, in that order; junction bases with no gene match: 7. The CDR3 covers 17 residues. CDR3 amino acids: CASSLILAGAYYNEQFF. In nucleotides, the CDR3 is TGTGCCAGCAGCTTGATCCTAGCGGGGGCCTACTACAATGAGCAGTTCTTC.

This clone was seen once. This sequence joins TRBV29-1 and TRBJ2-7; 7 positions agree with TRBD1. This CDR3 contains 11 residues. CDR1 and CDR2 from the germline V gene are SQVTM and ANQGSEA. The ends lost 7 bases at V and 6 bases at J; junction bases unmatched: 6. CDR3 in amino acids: CSATGFSEQYF. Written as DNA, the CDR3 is TGCAGCGCGACAGGGTTCAGCGAGCAGTACTTC.

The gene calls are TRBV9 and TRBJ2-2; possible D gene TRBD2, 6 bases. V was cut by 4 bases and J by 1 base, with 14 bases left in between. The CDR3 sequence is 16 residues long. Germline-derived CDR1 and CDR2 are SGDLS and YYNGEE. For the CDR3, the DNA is TGTGCCAGCAGCCCCCGGGAGAAGCGGAACACCGGGGAGCTGTTTTTT. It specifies CASSPREKRNTGELFF.

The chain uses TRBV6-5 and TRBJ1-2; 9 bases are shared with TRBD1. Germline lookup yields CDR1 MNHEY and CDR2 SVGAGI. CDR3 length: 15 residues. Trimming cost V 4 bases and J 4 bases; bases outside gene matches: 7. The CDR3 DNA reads TGTGCCAGCAGTTCCGGGACAGGGAAATCCTATGGCTACACCTTC. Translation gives CASSSGTGKSYGYTF.

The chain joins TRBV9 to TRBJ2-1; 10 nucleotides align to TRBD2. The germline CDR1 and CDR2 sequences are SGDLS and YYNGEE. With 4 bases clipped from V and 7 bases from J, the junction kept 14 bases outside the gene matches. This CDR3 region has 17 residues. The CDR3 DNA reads TGTGCCAGCAGCACCCAATCCAAGCGGGGGGGCCGGAATGAGCAGTTCTTC. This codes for CASSTQSKRGGRNEQFF.